This T cell receptor (beta chain) is drawn from a study of low-dose radiotherapy and immunotherapy resistance in tumors. Turning to the study itself: Every 2 weeks, cohort 1 got 0.5 Gy, reaching 6.5 Gy to the planning target volume.

Many counts were recorded for this clonotype. Time point noted: after trial treatment. The treatment here: LDRT plus nivolumab, ipilimumab, low-dose cyclophosphamide and aspirin (RACIN trial). Gene-specific TRAV and TRBV primers were used for first-strand cDNA, covering alpha and beta chains. A roughly 20-cycle PCR with a constant-region primer and V-primer adapter amplified TCRs. TCRdb itself ran the reads through MiXCR, one entry per CDR3 protein. The sample shows around 84,000 distinct CDR3 sequences, less than 20% of them seen only once. The CDR3 consists of 14 residues. Germline V lookup: CDR1 SGHTA, CDR2 FQGNSA. The trim removed 5 bases at V and 2 bases at J, leaving 5 bases unmatched.

The chain carries TRBV7-2 and TRBJ2-7; TRBD2 agrees at 8 bases. The sample consisted of PBMCs, taken after low-dose radiotherapy plus immunotherapy. The receptor was isolated from a male donor with prostate cancer. The CDR3 loop reads CASSLGTRPYEQYF. For the CDR3, the DNA is TGTGCCAGCAGCCTCGGGACTAGACCCTACGAGCAGTACTTC.